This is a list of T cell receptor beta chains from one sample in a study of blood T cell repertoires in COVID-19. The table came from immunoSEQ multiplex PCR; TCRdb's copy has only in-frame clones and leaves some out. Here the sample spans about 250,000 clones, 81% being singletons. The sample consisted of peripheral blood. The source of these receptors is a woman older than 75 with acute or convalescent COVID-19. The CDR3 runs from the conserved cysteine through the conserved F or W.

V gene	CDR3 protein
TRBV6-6	CASGHFGTGGYTF
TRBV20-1	CSASDRGAYGSPLHF
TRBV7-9	CASSYSSYEQYF
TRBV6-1	CASSESPGSYEQYF
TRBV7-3	CASSPGAGETQYF
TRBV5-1	CASSTTGVGTGELFF
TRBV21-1	CASSFSSGELFF
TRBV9	CASSVGGRVRSYNEQFF
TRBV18	CASSRPGQPLFDEQYF
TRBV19	CASSATIRATEAFF
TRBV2	CASNRDRSSYNEQFF
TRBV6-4	CASVRFFF
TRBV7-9	CASSLARDTGELFF
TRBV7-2	CASSLTSGGAIGEQFF
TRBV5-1	CASSLVGRADYGYTF
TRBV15	CATSRGQSYNEQFF
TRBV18	CASSPREGGNTEAFF
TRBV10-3	CAISASSGRGAGANVLTF
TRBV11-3	CASSLATEGGYEQYF
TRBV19	CASSGGIPGMNTEAFF
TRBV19	CASSTTGTEETQYF
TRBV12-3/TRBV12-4	CASTKQLNEQFF
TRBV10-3	CASRASDSGNTIYF
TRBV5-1	CASSLDGSSGNTIYF
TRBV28	CAVGRDIPNEQFF
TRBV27	CASSSWGGYEQYF
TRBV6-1	CASSERGIRSNQPQHF
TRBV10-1	CASTYGQDLLREQYF
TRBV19	CASRRGGLGDQPQHF
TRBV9	CASSVRRDNEQFF
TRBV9	CASSVGEVYYNEQFF
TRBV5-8	CASSFSPGQNYGYTF
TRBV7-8	CASSLALTGKETQYF
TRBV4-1	CASSQEGRVTGELFF
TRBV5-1	CASSITGGGPSTDTQYF
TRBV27	CASSPRLGGQETQYF
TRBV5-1	CASSPGQGQNEKLFF
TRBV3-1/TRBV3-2	CASSERGTRGNTIYF
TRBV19	CASKVSGRLGYTF
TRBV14	CASSPVTGVYGYTF
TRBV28	CASSTAGGGGILEKLFF